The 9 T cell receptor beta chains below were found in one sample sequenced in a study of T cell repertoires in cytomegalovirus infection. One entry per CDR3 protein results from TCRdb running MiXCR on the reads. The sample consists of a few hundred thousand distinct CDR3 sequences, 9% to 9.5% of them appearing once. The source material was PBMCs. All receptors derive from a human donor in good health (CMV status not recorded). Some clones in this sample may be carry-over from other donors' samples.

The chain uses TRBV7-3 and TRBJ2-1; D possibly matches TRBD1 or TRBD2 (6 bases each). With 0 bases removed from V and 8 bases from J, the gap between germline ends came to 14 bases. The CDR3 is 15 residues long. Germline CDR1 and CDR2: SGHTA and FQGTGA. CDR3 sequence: CASSLTGGRAHEQFF. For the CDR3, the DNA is TGTGCCAGCAGCTTAACGGGGGGCAGGGCCCATGAGCAGTTCTTC.

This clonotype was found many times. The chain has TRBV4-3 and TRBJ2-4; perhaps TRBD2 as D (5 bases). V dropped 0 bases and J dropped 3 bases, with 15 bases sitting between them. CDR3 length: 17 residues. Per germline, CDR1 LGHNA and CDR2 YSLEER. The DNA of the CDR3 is TGCGCCAGCAGCCAAGAGTGGTTGGGAGAGCTCAAAAACATTCAGTACTTC. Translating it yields CASSQEWLGELKNIQYF.

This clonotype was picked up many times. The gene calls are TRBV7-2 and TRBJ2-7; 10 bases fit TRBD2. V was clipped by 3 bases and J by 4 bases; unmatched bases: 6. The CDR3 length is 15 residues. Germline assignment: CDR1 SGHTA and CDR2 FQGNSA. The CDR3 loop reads CASSFRLAGTYEQYF. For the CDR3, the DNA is TGTGCCAGCAGCTTTCGACTAGCGGGCACTTACGAGCAGTACTTC.

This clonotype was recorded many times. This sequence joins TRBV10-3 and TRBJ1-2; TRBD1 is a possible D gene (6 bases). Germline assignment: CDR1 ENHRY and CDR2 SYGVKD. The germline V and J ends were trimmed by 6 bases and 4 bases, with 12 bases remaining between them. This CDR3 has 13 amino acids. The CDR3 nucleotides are TGTGCCATCAGATTAACAGGGTCCTATGGCTACACCTTC. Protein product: CAIRLTGSYGYTF.

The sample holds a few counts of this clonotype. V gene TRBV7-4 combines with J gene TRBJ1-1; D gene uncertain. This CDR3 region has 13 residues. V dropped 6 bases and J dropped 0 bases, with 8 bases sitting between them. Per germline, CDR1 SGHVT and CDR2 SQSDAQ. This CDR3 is CASSREMNTEAFF. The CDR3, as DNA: TGTGCCAGCAGTCGGGAAATGAACACTGAAGCTTTCTTT.

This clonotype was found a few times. The CDR3 region is CSVEESNRGEGNTEAFF. Written as DNA, the CDR3 is TGCAGCGTTGAAGAATCGAATCGAGGGGAAGGGAACACTGAAGCTTTCTTT. The genes are TRBV29-1 and TRBJ1-1, with D possibly matching TRBD1 (5 bases). The CDR3 is 17 residues long. Deletions cut 0 bases from V and 1 base from J, with 18 bases between. In germline, CDR1 is SQVTM, CDR2 ANQGSEA.

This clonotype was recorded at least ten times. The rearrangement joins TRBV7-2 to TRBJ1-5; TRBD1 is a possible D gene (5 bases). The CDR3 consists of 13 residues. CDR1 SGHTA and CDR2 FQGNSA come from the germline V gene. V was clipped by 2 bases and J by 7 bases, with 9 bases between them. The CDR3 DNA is TGTGCCAGCAGCTTAATTGCAGGGCAGCCCCAGCATTTT. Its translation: CASSLIAGQPQHF.

CDR3 sequence reads: CASSRGGRREYSNQPQHF. CDR3 in DNA: TGTGCCAGCAGCCGTGGGGGGCGAAGAGAATATAGCAATCAGCCCCAGCATTTT. The rearrangement joins TRBV12-3 or TRBV12-4 to TRBJ1-5; D is possibly TRBD1 (6 bases). Between the trimmed V and J ends, which lost 6 bases and 0 bases, there was a span of 21 bases. The CDR3 runs 18 residues.

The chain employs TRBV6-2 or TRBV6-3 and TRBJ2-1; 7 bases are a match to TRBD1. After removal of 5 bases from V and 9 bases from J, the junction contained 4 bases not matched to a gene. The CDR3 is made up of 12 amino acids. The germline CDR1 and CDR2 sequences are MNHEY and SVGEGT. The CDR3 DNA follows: TGTGCCAGCAGTGCACAGGGGATTGAGCAGTTCTTC. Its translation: CASSAQGIEQFF.